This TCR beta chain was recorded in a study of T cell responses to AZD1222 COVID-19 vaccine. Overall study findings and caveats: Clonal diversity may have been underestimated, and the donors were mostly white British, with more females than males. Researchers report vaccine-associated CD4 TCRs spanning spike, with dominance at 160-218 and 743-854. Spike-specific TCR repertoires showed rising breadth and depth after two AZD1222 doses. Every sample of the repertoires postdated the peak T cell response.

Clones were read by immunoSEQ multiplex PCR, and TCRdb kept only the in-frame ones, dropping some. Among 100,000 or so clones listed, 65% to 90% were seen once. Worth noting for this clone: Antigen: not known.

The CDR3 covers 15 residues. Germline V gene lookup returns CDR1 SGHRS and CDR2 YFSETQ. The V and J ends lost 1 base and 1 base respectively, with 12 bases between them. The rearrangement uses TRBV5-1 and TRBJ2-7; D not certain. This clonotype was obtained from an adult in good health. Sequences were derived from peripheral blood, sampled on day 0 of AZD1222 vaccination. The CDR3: CASSLSSNPSYEQYF. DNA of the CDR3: TGCGCCAGCAGCTTGTCGAGCAATCCTTCCTACGAGCAGTACTTC.